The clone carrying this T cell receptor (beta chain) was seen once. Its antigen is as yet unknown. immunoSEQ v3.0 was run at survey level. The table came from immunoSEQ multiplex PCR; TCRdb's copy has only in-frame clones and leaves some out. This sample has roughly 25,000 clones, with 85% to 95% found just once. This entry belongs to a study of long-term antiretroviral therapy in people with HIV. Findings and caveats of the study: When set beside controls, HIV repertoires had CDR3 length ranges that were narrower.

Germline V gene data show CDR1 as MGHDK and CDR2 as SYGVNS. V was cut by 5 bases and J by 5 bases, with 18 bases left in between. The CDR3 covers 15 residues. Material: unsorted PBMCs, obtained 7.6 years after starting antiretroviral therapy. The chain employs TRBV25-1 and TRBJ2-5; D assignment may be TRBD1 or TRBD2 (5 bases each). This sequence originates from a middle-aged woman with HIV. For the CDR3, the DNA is TGTGCCAGCAGTCCCCGGGACCTTCTAGGGGAGACCCAGTACTTC. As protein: CASSPRDLLGETQYF. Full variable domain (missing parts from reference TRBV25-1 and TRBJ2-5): EADIYQTPRYLVIGTGKKITLECSQTMGHDKMYWYQQDPGMELHLIHYSYGVNSTEKGDLSSESTVSRIRTEHFPLTLESARPSHTSQYLCASSPRDLLGETQYFGPGTRLLVL.